The clone carrying this T cell receptor (beta chain) was seen repeatedly, ten times or more. Its matching antigen is unknown. This sample stems from a study of T cells in Graves' hyperthyroidism and ophthalmopathy. RNA transcripts served as the template for amplifying TCR beta CDR3 regions. Carried out on the TCR CDR3, a first-round RT-PCR used the HTBI primer set. TCRdb fed the multiplex PCR reads into MiXCR, producing one record per CDR3 protein. The data hold about 350,000 distinct CDR3 sequences, with about a sixth observed a single time. Study conclusions and caveats: Most thyroid clonotypes expanded above 0.001 appeared in blood too. The authors' 13 V-J model separated ophthalmopathy from stable hyperthyroidism.

The CDR3 is 16 residues long. Germline CDR1 is SGHDN and CDR2 is FVKESK. The V gene lost 0 bases and the J gene lost 7 bases, with 16 bases spanning the gap. This chain uses TRBV14 with TRBJ1-5; maybe TRBD1 (6 bases). The sequence was obtained from a woman between 40 and 55 years old with Graves' ophthalmopathy. Source material: blood. The CDR3 sequence: CASSQEYGGGRQPQHF. CDR3 DNA sequence: TGTGCCAGCAGCCAAGAATATGGAGGGGGTCGACAGCCCCAGCATTTT. The entire variable domain, with the rest obtained from reference TRBV14 and TRBJ1-5, is as follows: EAGVTQFPSHSVIEKGQTVTLRCDPISGHDNLYWYRRVMGKEIKFLLHFVKESKQDESGMPNNRFLAERTGGTYSTLKVQPAELEDSGVYFCASSQEYGGGRQPQHFGDGTRLSIL.